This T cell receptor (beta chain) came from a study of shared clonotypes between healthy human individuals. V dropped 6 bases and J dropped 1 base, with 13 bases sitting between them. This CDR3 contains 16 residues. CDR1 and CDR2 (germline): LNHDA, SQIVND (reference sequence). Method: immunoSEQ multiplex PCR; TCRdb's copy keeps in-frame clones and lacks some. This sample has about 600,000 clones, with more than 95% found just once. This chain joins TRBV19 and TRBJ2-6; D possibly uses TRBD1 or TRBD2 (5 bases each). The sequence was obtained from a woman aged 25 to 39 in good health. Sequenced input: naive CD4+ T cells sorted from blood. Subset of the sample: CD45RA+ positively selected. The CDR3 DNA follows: TGTGCCAGTAGAAGAGGGGATGGGTCTGGGGCCAACGTCCTGACTTTC. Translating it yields CASRRGDGSGANVLTF.